The 14 T cell receptor beta chains below all came from one sample that was sequenced in a study of beta chain features in type 1 diabetes. Whole-study findings and limits: Researchers report that Type 1 diabetes patients had moderately but significantly shorter TCRB CDR3s across all four CD4+ subsets.

cDNA synthesis used the whole RNA isolate, giving expressed TCRB sequences. TCRdb's copy holds only in-frame clones and misses some; the assay was immunoSEQ multiplex PCR. Of about 710,000 clones in the sample, 11% to 15% were seen once. The antigens of these receptors remain unknown. Sequenced input: naive CD4+ T cells from blood. The receptors come from a man between 18 and 35 years old with type 1 diabetes.

This clone was counted between two and nine times. The gene calls are TRBV28 and TRBJ2-3, with D possibly matching TRBD2 (5 bases). CDR1 and CDR2 (germline): MDHEN, SYDVKM. V was cut by 6 bases and J by 0 bases, with 16 bases left in between. The CDR3 is 16 residues long. The CDR3 protein is CASSPFRGSSTDTQYF. The DNA for the CDR3 is TGTGCCAGCAGCCCCTTTCGGGGTTCTAGCACAGATACGCAGTATTTT.

This clone showed up just a few times. The gene calls are TRBV10-3 and TRBJ2-2, with 7 bases matching TRBD1. Germline-derived CDR1 and CDR2 are ENHRY and SYGVKD. CDR3 size: 14 residues. Trimming removed 6 bases from V and 8 bases from J; junction bases left unmatched: 9. The CDR3 bases are TGTGCCATCAGGCTGGACCCGACAGGGGGGGAGCTGTTTTTT. Its translation is CAIRLDPTGGELFF.

This clone has more than one count but fewer than ten. The V gene is TRBV6-5, the J gene TRBJ2-3, with a tentative D call TRBD2 (5 bases). V was pared by 6 bases and J by 9 bases, with 22 bases between. Germline assignment: CDR1 MNHEY and CDR2 SVGAGI. The CDR3 has 15 residues. The CDR3 is CASRPRDRRAGTQYF. In DNA, the CDR3 is TGTGCCAGCAGACCCCGGGATCGGCGGGCCGGCACGCAGTATTTT.

This sequence joins TRBV30 and TRBJ2-7; maybe TRBD2 (5 bases). The ends were cut back, 4 bases at V and 4 bases at J, with 14 bases in the middle. The CDR3 has 13 amino acids. CDR1 is GTSNPN and CDR2 is SVGIG in the germline V gene (reference sequence). Here the CDR3 reads CAWISPRRYEQYF. DNA for the CDR3: TGTGCCTGGATATCCCCAAGGAGGTACGAGCAGTACTTC.

The chain carries TRBV6-9 and TRBJ2-7, with 9 bases fitting TRBD1. The ends lost 3 bases at V and 3 bases at J; junction bases unmatched: 6. Germline V lookup: CDR1 MNHGY, CDR2 SVAAGI. The CDR3 covers 15 residues. The CDR3 sequence: CASSYRDRAIYEQYF. The CDR3 coding sequence is TGTGCCAGCAGTTACCGGGACAGGGCTATCTACGAGCAGTACTTC.

The chain is built from TRBV18 and TRBJ2-5; perhaps D is TRBD1 or TRBD2 (5 bases each). V lost 1 base and J 4 bases, leaving 10 bases between the germline ends. The CDR3 extends over 14 amino acids. CDR1 KGHSH and CDR2 LQKENI come from the germline V gene. For the CDR3, the DNA is TGTGCCAGCTCACCACTGGGGGTTGTAGAGACCCAGTACTTC. The encoded protein is CASSPLGVVETQYF.

The chain uses TRBV19 and TRBJ1-2; no clear D. Per the germline V gene, CDR1 is LNHDA and CDR2 is SQIVND (reference sequence). The CDR3 is 14 residues long. V lost 5 bases and J 4 bases, leaving 14 bases between the germline ends. CDR3 bases: TGTGCCAGTAGTTCGCAGACGGAAGGCTATGGCTACACCTTC. Translating gives CASSSQTEGYGYTF.

This clone was seen a few times. The genes are TRBV2 and TRBJ2-2, with unresolved D. V lost 6 bases, J lost 5 bases, and 16 bases lay in between. This CDR3 comprises 15 residues. The germline V gene has CDR1 SNHLY and CDR2 FYNNEI. Written as DNA, the CDR3 is TGTGCCAGCAGACAGCTCGACCCGATTACCGGGGAGCTGTTTTTT. Amino acids: CASRQLDPITGELFF.

This clone was counted between two and nine times. The J gene is TRBJ2-3, the V gene TRBV18, with 12 bases that match TRBD2. CDR3 size: 16 residues. From germline, CDR1 is KGHSH and CDR2 LQKENI. V lost 3 bases, J lost 1 base, and 2 bases stayed unmatched. CDR3 sequence: CASSPGLAGRTDTQYF. The CDR3, as DNA: TGTGCCAGCTCACCCGGACTAGCGGGACGCACAGATACGCAGTATTTT.

This clone was counted between two and nine times. This sequence joins TRBV5-1 and TRBJ2-1; TRBD1 matches 7 bases. The CDR3 runs to 12 residues. Germline V gene data show CDR1 as SGHRS and CDR2 as YFSETQ. V dropped 2 bases and J dropped 15; count of bases not matched to a gene: 8. The DNA for the CDR3 is TGCGCCAGCAGCTTATTCCAGGGGGATGCGTTCTTC. Protein sequence: CASSLFQGDAFF.

This clone was found a few times. Different DNA sequences within this sample yield the same CDR3. The gene calls are TRBV7-2 and TRBJ2-1; D is unclear. Per germline, CDR1 SGHTA and CDR2 FQGNSA. Trimming took off 3 bases at V and 0 bases at J, with 9 bases between the two ends. The length of the CDR3 is 15 residues. The CDR3 bases are TGTGCCAGCAGCTTGGCCGTGAGCTCCTACAATGAGCAGTTCTTC. Protein product: CASSLAVSSYNEQFF.

The V and J genes are TRBV2 and TRBJ2-5; D is undetermined. The V end lost 4 bases, the J end lost 1 base, and 4 bases lay between the germline ends. The CDR3 runs to 12 residues. Germline assignment: CDR1 SNHLY and CDR2 FYNNEI. The CDR3 spells CASSGPQETQYF. The CDR3 DNA is TGTGCCAGCAGTGGTCCCCAAGAGACCCAGTACTTC.

This clone came up a few times. The chain links TRBV9 to TRBJ2-3; no reliable D call. Germline V gene sequence: CDR1 SGDLS, CDR2 YYNGEE. The V end was cut by 3 bases, the J end by 1 base, with 6 bases between. This CDR3 region has 13 residues. The CDR3 loop is CASSAEGTDTQYF. For the CDR3, the DNA is TGTGCCAGCAGCGCTGAGGGCACAGATACGCAGTATTTT.

The sample holds a few counts of this clone. The chain is built from TRBV14 and TRBJ2-1; TRBD2 matches 9 bases. The CDR3 has 16 amino acids. The trim removed 1 base at V and 8 bases at J, leaving 9 bases unmatched. Per germline, CDR1 SGHDN and CDR2 FVKESK. The CDR3 is CASSQAQTSGGDEQFF. The CDR3 DNA is TGTGCCAGCAGCCAAGCCCAGACTAGCGGTGGCGATGAGCAGTTCTTC. Filled out from reference TRBV14 and TRBJ2-1, the complete variable domain reads EAGVTQFPSHSVIEKGQTVTLRCDPISGHDNLYWYRRVMGKEIKFLLHFVKESKQDESGMPNNRFLAERTGGTYSTLKVQPAELEDSGVYFCASSQAQTSGGDEQFFGPGTRLTVL.